The 29 T cell receptor beta chains below were found in one sample sequenced in a study of siplizumab effects on memory and regulatory T cells. Assay used: immunoSEQ multiplex PCR; TCRdb lists only in-frame clones, some missing. Of about 100,000 clones listed, around 94% are singletons. Input material: non-Treg CD4+ T cells sorted from blood. The receptor set was obtained from a human donor in good health.

The chain is built from TRBV27 and TRBJ2-1; 14 bases map to TRBD2. The V and J ends lost 10 bases and 4 bases, in that order; junction bases with no gene match: 6. The length of the CDR3 is 15 residues. The germline gives CDR1 MNHEY, CDR2 SMNVEV (reference sequence). The CDR3 DNA reads as TGTGCCATCAGACTAGCGGGAGGGCGATACAATGAGCAGTTCTTC. This translates into CAIRLAGGRYNEQFF.

V gene TRBV28 combines with J gene TRBJ1-4; TRBD1 matches 9 bases. The CDR3 is made up of 16 amino acids. The V segment lost 6 bases and the J segment 7 bases; nucleotides outside the gene matches: 12. The germline V gene has CDR1 MDHEN and CDR2 SYDVKM. CDR3 sequence: CASRRPGTGSVEKLFF. CDR3 DNA: TGTGCCAGCAGACGTCCCGGGACAGGGTCGGTTGAAAAACTGTTTTTT.

This chain uses TRBV19 with TRBJ2-7; D assignment may be TRBD1 or TRBD2 (5 bases each). Germline lookup yields CDR1 LNHDA and CDR2 SQIVND (reference sequence). This CDR3 has 14 residues. Trimming took off 1 base at V and 6 bases at J, with 13 bases between the two ends. The CDR3 here is CASSIGGRAGEQYF. The CDR3 DNA sequence: TGTGCCAGTAGTATAGGCGGCAGGGCGGGCGAGCAGTACTTC.

The J gene is TRBJ2-1, the V gene TRBV9, with D unclear. CDR1 and CDR2 (germline): SGDLS, YYNGEE. CDR3 length: 14 amino acids. The V end was cut by 0 bases, the J end by 2 bases, with 6 bases between. CDR3 amino acids: CASSVGTTYNEQFF. The CDR3 DNA sequence: TGTGCCAGCAGCGTAGGAACCACCTACAATGAGCAGTTCTTC. The variable domain in full, with the rest retrieved from reference TRBV9 and TRBJ2-1, is DSGVTQTPKHLITATGQRVTLRCSPRSGDLSVYWYQQSLDQGLQFLIQYYNGEERAKGNILERFSAQQFPDLHSELNLSSLELGDSALYFCASSVGTTYNEQFFGPGTRLTVL.

J is TRBJ1-6 and V is TRBV27, with D perhaps matching TRBD1 (6 bases). V lost 3 bases, J lost 7 bases, and 10 bases lay in between. Germline V gene lookup returns CDR1 MNHEY and CDR2 SMNVEV (reference sequence). The CDR3 runs 14 residues. CDR3 region: CASSLVGANSPLHF. For the CDR3, the DNA is TGTGCCAGCAGTTTGGTGGGGGCCAATTCACCCCTCCACTTT.

For the CDR3, the DNA is TGTGCCAGCAATACAGGGGTTACCGGGGAGCTGTTTTTT. This encodes CASNTGVTGELFF. The rearrangement uses TRBV25-1 and TRBJ2-2; 7 bases align to TRBD1. CDR1 and CDR2 from the germline V gene are MGHDK and SYGVNS. The V segment lost 7 bases and the J segment 5 bases; nucleotides outside the gene matches: 4. The CDR3 spans 13 residues. The whole variable domain, remainder taken from reference TRBV25-1 and TRBJ2-2, is EADIYQTPRYLVIGTGKKITLECSQTMGHDKMYWYQQDPGMELHLIHYSYGVNSTEKGDLSSESTVSRIRTEHFPLTLESARPSHTSQYLCASNTGVTGELFFGEGSRLTVL.

The CDR3 bases are TGCGCCAGCAGCTCACGACCGGGACTAGCGGGAACTAATGAGCAGTTCTTC. This sequence encodes CASSSRPGLAGTNEQFF. This sequence joins TRBV5-1 and TRBJ2-1; TRBD2 agrees at 13 bases. V dropped 3 bases and J dropped 7; count of bases not matched to a gene: 10. From germline, CDR1 is SGHRS and CDR2 YFSETQ. This CDR3 has 17 amino acids.

V and J are TRBV11-3 and TRBJ2-3, with a weak D call TRBD2 (6 bases). Between the trimmed V and J ends, which lost 5 bases and 0 bases, there was a span of 12 bases. The CDR3 loop spans 15 amino acids. Germline CDR1 is SGHNT and CDR2 is YENEEA. Written as DNA, the CDR3 is TGTGCCAGCAGCCCTCGGGACTCTAGCACAGATACGCAGTATTTT. It codes for CASSPRDSSTDTQYF.

The rearrangement joins TRBV6-5 to TRBJ1-5; D unresolved. The V end lost 8 bases, the J end lost 0 bases, and 14 bases lay between the germline ends. CDR1 is MNHEY and CDR2 is SVGAGI in the germline V gene. The CDR3 runs 15 residues. The CDR3 loop reads CASSSRGLSNQPQHF. Here the CDR3 DNA reads TGTGCCAGCTCTTCGAGAGGACTTAGCAATCAGCCCCAGCATTTT.

V gene TRBV5-1 combines with J gene TRBJ1-1; D uncertain. This CDR3 region has 13 residues. V dropped 1 base and J dropped 5 bases, with 9 bases sitting between them. Germline CDR1 reads SGHRS; CDR2 reads YFSETQ. The CDR3 DNA sequence: TGCGCCAGCAGCTTGTACCGAGGGACTGAAGCTTTCTTT. Protein product: CASSLYRGTEAFF.

V usage is TRBV7-8 and J usage is TRBJ2-1; D not resolved. CDR1 is SGHVS and CDR2 is FQNEAQ in the germline V gene. V was cut by 4 bases and J by 9 bases, with 7 bases left in between. There are 11 residues in the CDR3. The CDR3 nucleotides read TGTGCCAGCAGCTCCCATAGTGAGCAGTTCTTC. The encoded protein is CASSSHSEQFF.

This clone was counted once. V and J are TRBV5-8 and TRBJ1-4; TRBD1 is a possible D gene (5 bases). This CDR3 comprises 15 residues. The germline CDR1 and CDR2 sequences are SGHTS and YDEGEE. V was trimmed by 4 bases and J by 7 bases, leaving 17 bases between them. The CDR3 DNA is TGTGCCAGCAGCAGGGGAATGGGGCAGGGTGAAAAACTGTTTTTT. Translation: CASSRGMGQGEKLFF.

The rearrangement uses TRBV10-3 and TRBJ1-4, with TRBD1 as a possible D gene (6 bases). Germline lookup yields CDR1 ENHRY and CDR2 SYGVKD. This CDR3 region has 16 residues. The V end lost 2 bases, the J end lost 1 base, and 11 bases lay between the germline ends. CDR3 loop: CAISEGQTITNEKLFF. The CDR3 DNA sequence: TGTGCCATCAGTGAGGGACAGACTATAACTAATGAAAAACTGTTTTTT.

This rearrangement joins TRBV6-1 to TRBJ1-5, with 7 bases matching TRBD1. Germline V gene data show CDR1 as MNHNS and CDR2 as SASEGT. Unmatched junction bases numbered 7, after V lost 6 bases and J lost 5 bases. This CDR3 spans 14 amino acids. The CDR3 sequence: CASSSRTGDQPQHF. The CDR3 DNA reads TGTGCCAGCAGCTCAAGAACAGGGGATCAGCCCCAGCATTTT.

The chain joins TRBV28 to TRBJ1-3; D gene ambiguous. The ends were cut back, 4 bases at V and 4 bases at J, with 8 bases in the middle. From germline, CDR1 is MDHEN and CDR2 SYDVKM. The CDR3 covers 13 residues. The CDR3, as DNA: TGTGCCAGCAGTTCCCACACGGGAAACACCATATATTTT. The encoded protein is CASSSHTGNTIYF.

The V call is TRBV2, the J call TRBJ1-5; D ambiguous. V was cut by 4 bases and J by 1 base, with 11 bases left in between. CDR1 and CDR2 from the germline V gene are SNHLY and FYNNEI. The CDR3 is 15 residues long. Here the CDR3 DNA reads TGTGCCAGCAGTGGGTACGTTCGGAGCAATCAGCCCCAGCATTTT. Amino acid sequence: CASSGYVRSNQPQHF.

This sequence joins TRBV2 and TRBJ2-5, with a weak D call TRBD1 (5 bases). The CDR3 spans 14 residues. V lost 7 bases and J 1 base, leaving 13 bases between the germline ends. In germline, CDR1 is SNHLY, CDR2 FYNNEI. The CDR3 region is CASIRAMFQETQYF. The CDR3 nucleotides are TGTGCCAGCATCAGGGCAATGTTCCAAGAGACCCAGTACTTC.

This clone was picked up one time. V and J are TRBV11-2 and TRBJ2-5, with 14 bases matching TRBD2. Germline V CDR1 and CDR2: SGHAT, FQNNGV. V lost 1 base to trimming and J lost 2 bases; unmatched junction nucleotides: 3. CDR3 length equals 17 residues. The CDR3 coding sequence is TGTGCCAGCAGCTTAGTCGGACTAGCGGGAGGTCAAGAGACCCAGTACTTC. Residues: CASSLVGLAGGQETQYF. The full variable domain, its missing parts supplied by reference TRBV11-2 and TRBJ2-5, is EAGVAQSPRYKIIEKRQSVAFWCNPISGHATLYWYQQILGQGPKLLIQFQNNGVVDDSQLPKDRFSAERLKGVDSTLKIQPAKLEDSAVYLCASSLVGLAGGQETQYFGPGTRLLVL.

The chain combines TRBV18 with TRBJ1-1, with 7 nucleotides matching TRBD1. The CDR3 sequence is 14 residues long. V gave up 6 bases and J gave up 5 bases; unmatched junction bases: 9. CDR1 and CDR2 from the germline V gene are KGHSH and LQKENI. CDR3 nucleotide sequence: TGTGCCAGCTCGCCCTCGGCAGGGGGGACTGAAGCTTTCTTT. Encoded protein: CASSPSAGGTEAFF.

V is TRBV5-1 and J is TRBJ2-3; 10 nucleotides line up with TRBD2. CDR3 size: 15 residues. V lost 0 bases and J lost 6; bases outside the gene matches: 4. Germline V gene lookup returns CDR1 SGHRS and CDR2 YFSETQ. In DNA form, the CDR3 reads TGCGCCAGCAGCTTGGGAGGTAGCGGGAGGGATACGCAGTATTTT. This encodes CASSLGGSGRDTQYF.

This chain joins TRBV10-3 and TRBJ1-2; D is unresolved. Trimming took off 4 bases at V and 1 base at J, with 13 bases between the two ends. CDR1 and CDR2 (germline): ENHRY, SYGVKD. The CDR3 covers 15 residues. Here the CDR3 reads CAISVQGRSNYGYTF. As DNA, the CDR3 is TGTGCCATCAGTGTTCAAGGCCGAAGTAACTATGGCTACACCTTC.

With regard to this clone: This same CDR3 is encoded by further DNA sequences in the sample. V usage is TRBV28 and J usage is TRBJ2-5; tentatively, D is TRBD2 (5 bases). Trimming took 2 bases from V and 4 from J, leaving 23 bases between them. From germline, CDR1 is MDHEN and CDR2 SYDVKM. CDR3 length: 18 amino acids. CDR3: CASSLRAPGRLAGETQYF. For the CDR3, the DNA is TGTGCCAGCAGTTTACGCGCCCCCGGTCGGCTAGCCGGAGAGACCCAGTACTTC.

In its sample, this clone was seen a few times. Distinct nucleotide sequences in the sample also encode this CDR3. The J gene is TRBJ1-5, the V gene TRBV30, with D possibly TRBD1 on 5 matching bases. CDR3 length: 13 residues. The germline V gene has CDR1 GTSNPN and CDR2 SVGIG (reference sequence). With 3 bases removed from V and 7 bases from J, the gap between germline ends came to 13 bases. In DNA, the CDR3 is TGTGCCTGGAGGGGTGGGAGGGACCAGCCCCAGCATTTT. This codes for CAWRGGRDQPQHF.

The chain is built from TRBV5-6 and TRBJ2-3, with D maybe TRBD1 (6 bases). V lost 4 bases and J 4 bases, leaving 16 bases between the germline ends. In germline, CDR1 is SGHDT, CDR2 YYEEEE. This CDR3 is built from 15 residues. The DNA for the CDR3 is TGTGCCAGCAGCCTCAGGGGTGGCTTCGCAGATACGCAGTATTTT. The encoded protein is CASSLRGGFADTQYF.

This clone was counted a single time. This chain links TRBV18 with TRBJ2-3, with D unresolved. The V gene's germline CDR1 is KGHSH and CDR2 LQKENI. Trimming left V 2 bases short and J 2 bases short, with 5 bases between. The CDR3 runs to 13 residues. The CDR3 region is CASSPGTTDTQYF. DNA of the CDR3: TGTGCCAGCTCACCAGGCACCACAGATACGCAGTATTTT.

The gene calls are TRBV2 and TRBJ2-1, with 8 bases matching TRBD2. V shed 4 bases, J shed 4 bases, and the junction held 3 bases outside the gene matches. The CDR3 consists of 14 residues. From germline, CDR1 is SNHLY and CDR2 FYNNEI. For the CDR3, the DNA is TGTGCCAGCAGTGGGACTAGCAGATACAATGAGCAGTTCTTC. It specifies CASSGTSRYNEQFF.

The chain combines TRBV19 with TRBJ2-7, with D tentatively TRBD2 (6 bases). Germline CDR1 and CDR2: LNHDA and SQIVND (reference sequence). The V and J ends lost 6 bases and 5 bases respectively, with 14 bases between them. CDR3 length equals 13 residues. CDR3 coding DNA: TGTGCCAGTAGCGAAGGCGGGGTCAACGAGCAGTACTTC. Translated: CASSEGGVNEQYF.

The chain combines TRBV19 with TRBJ1-4, with 7 bases aligning to TRBD1. Germline values: CDR1 LNHDA, CDR2 SQIVND (reference sequence). The trim removed 6 bases at V and 2 bases at J, leaving 3 bases unmatched. This CDR3 has 14 residues. The CDR3 DNA sequence: TGTGCCAGTAGATCAGGGGGGACTAATGAAAAACTGTTTTTT. Amino acid sequence: CASRSGGTNEKLFF.

The rearrangement uses TRBV10-2 and TRBJ1-1; D not resolved. From germline, CDR1 is WSHSY and CDR2 SAAADI. The ends were cut back, 5 bases at V and 1 base at J, with 5 bases in the middle. The CDR3 is 12 residues long. This CDR3 is CASSHKNTEAFF. DNA for the CDR3: TGCGCCAGCAGTCACAAGAACACTGAAGCTTTCTTT.